This T cell receptor beta chain stems from a study of somatic mutations in cytotoxic T cells in rheumatoid arthritis. V lost 4 bases and J lost 0, with 12 bases in between. The CDR3 has 15 residues. Per germline, CDR1 SGHRS and CDR2 YFSETQ. Some clones are missing from TCRdb's copy, which holds only in-frame ones; the method was immunoSEQ multiplex PCR. The sample lists around 14,000 clones, around nine tenths occurring once. V is TRBV5-1 and J is TRBJ2-3, with a tentative D call TRBD1 (5 bases). Material: CD4+ T cells sorted from blood. This receptor was obtained from a man between 65 and 85 years old with rheumatoid arthritis. CDR3 sequence reads: CASSPGHTSTDTQYF. For the CDR3, the DNA is TGCGCCAGCAGCCCCGGACATACTAGCACAGATACGCAGTATTTT. The full variable domain, its missing parts supplied by reference TRBV5-1 and TRBJ2-3, is KAGVTQTPRYLIKTRGQQVTLSCSPISGHRSVSWYQQTPGQGLQFLFEYFSETQRNKGNFPGRFSGRQFSNSRSEMNVSTLELGDSALYLCASSPGHTSTDTQYFGPGTRLTVL.